The sequence of this T cell receptor beta chain was determined in a study of a mutant IDH1 vaccine in newly diagnosed glioma. In the study overall: Vaccine administration was initiated 4-6 weeks following radiotherapy alone, or with temozolomide cycles. An approximately 62% male, 37.5% female split and a mean age of approximately 40 years characterized treated patients.

As for time point: week 11, during vaccination. The investigators gave 300 ug of mutant IDH1 20-mer peptide in each vaccine dose, together with topical imiquimod. Patients carried new grade 3 or 4 IDH1-mutant astrocytomas lacking nuclear ATRX. Assay used: immunoSEQ multiplex PCR; TCRdb lists only in-frame clones, some missing. Altogether 30,000 to 45,000 clones are present, over 70% being singletons, with the ten largest covering roughly 16%. A remark on this clone: The antigen is undetermined.

V lost 5 bases and J lost 0, with 17 bases in between. In germline, CDR1 is SGHAT, CDR2 FQNNGV. The CDR3 covers 18 residues. This receptor was obtained from a woman aged 25 to 39 with glioma. Some clones in this sample may be carry-over from other donors' samples. V usage is TRBV11-2 and J usage is TRBJ2-6, with a weak D call TRBD1 (5 bases). This material consisted of peripheral blood mononuclear cells (PBMCs), taken from a glioma patient whose treatment included an IDH1 peptide vaccine. In DNA, the CDR3 is TGTGCCAGCAGCCCCCTTTCAGGGAAGATCTCTGGGGCCAACGTCCTGACTTTC. Translating gives CASSPLSGKISGANVLTF.